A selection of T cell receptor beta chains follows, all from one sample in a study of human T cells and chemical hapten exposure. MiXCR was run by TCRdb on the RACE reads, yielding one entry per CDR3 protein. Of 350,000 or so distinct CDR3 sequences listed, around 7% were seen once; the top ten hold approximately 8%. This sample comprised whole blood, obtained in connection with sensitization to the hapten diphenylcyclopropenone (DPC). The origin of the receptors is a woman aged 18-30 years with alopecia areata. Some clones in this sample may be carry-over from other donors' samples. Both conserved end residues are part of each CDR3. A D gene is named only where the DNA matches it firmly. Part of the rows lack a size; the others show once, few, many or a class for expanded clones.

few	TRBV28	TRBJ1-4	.	TGTGCCAGCCGCGACGGACAAGCCATTATTTTACTGAATGAAAAACTGTTTTTT	CASRDGQAIILLNEKLFF
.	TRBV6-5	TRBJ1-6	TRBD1	TGTGCCAGCAGGGTGGACAGGGATAATTCACCCCTCCACTTT	CASRVDRDNSPLHF
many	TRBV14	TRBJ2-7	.	TGTGCCAGCAGCATCTCCTACGAGCAGTACTTC	CASSISYEQYF
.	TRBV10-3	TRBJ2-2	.	TGTGCCATCCCTTCCACTTCAGGTACCAACACCGGGGAGCTGTTTTTT	CAIPSTSGTNTGELFF
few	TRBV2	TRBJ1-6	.	TGTGCCAGCAACGGAGCTACGGGTTCACCCCTCCACTTT	CASNGATGSPLHF
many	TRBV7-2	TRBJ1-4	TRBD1	TGTGCCAGCAGCTTGGACAGGACTAATGAAAAACTGTTTTTT	CASSLDRTNEKLFF
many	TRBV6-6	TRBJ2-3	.	TGTGCCAGCAGATTGGACCCCCTGAGTACGCAGTATTTT	CASRLDPLSTQYF
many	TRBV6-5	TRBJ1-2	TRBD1	TGTGCCAGCAGTCCTATACCCGGGACAGAAACGGGTGGCTACACCTTC	CASSPIPGTETGGYTF
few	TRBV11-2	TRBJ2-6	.	TGTGCCAGCAGCCCCTATCGGGAGGGGGCCAACGTCCTGACTTTC	CASSPYREGANVLTF
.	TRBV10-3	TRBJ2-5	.	TGTGCCATCAGTGAGTTTCTGGACCTCCAAGAGACCCAGTACTTC	CAISEFLDLQETQYF
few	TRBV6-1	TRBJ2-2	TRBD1	TGTGCCAGCAGTGAATTGACAGGGCACACCGGGGAGCTGTTTTTT	CASSELTGHTGELFF
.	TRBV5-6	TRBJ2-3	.	TGTGCCAGCAGCCCAACCTGGGGGCCAGATACGCAGTATTTT	CASSPTWGPDTQYF
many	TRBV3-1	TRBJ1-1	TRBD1	TGTGCCAGCAGCCCACGAACGGTCAGGGGGCGCCGGACTGAAGCTTTCTTT	CASSPRTVRGRRTEAFF
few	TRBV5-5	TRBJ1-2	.	TGTGCCAGCAGCTTGGAGCTTAGGATCCACCTACTCTATGGCTACACCTTC	CASSLELRIHLLYGYTF
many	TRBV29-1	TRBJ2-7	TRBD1	TGCAGCGCTGGACAGGGGATCTACGAGCAGTACTTC	CSAGQGIYEQYF
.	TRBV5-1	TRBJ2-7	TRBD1	TGCGCCAGCAGCTTACCGACAGGGACGAGTGCCGAGCAGTACTTC	CASSLPTGTSAEQYF
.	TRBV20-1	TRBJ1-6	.	TGCAGTGCTAGAGGTTCCGGACAGCAGAGCTCCTATAATTCACCCCTCCACTTT	CSARGSGQQSSYNSPLHF
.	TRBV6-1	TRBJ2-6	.	TGTGCCAGCACAATACAGGGACCCTCCTTCTCTGGGGCCAACGTCCTGACTTTC	CASTIQGPSFSGANVLTF
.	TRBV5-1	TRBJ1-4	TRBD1	TGCGCCAGCAGCCCCGGGACAGGGGTAATAAAACTGTTTTTT	CASSPGTGVIKLFF
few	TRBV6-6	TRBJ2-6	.	TGTGCCAGCACTCCGGTTGGGGGCCGCTCTGGGGCCAACGTCCTGACTTTC	CASTPVGGRSGANVLTF
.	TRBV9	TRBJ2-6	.	TGTGCCAGCAGAAGGGGAGCAGGGGAGGGCTCTGGGGCCAACGTCCTGACTTTC	CASRRGAGEGSGANVLTF
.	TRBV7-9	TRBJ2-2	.	TGTGCCAGCACAGGTCCGGCGGTCACCGGGGAGCTGTTTTTT	CASTGPAVTGELFF
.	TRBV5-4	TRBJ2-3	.	TGTGCCAGCAGCTCGGGAGGCAGGGGGGCAGATACGCAGTATTTT	CASSSGGRGADTQYF
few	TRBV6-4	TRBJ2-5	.	TGTGCCAGCAGTGACTCGAGCGGGGAGACCCAGTACTTC	CASSDSSGETQYF
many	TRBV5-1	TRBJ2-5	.	TGCGCCAGCAGCGACAGGACAGCAAGCCAAGAGACCCAGTACTTC	CASSDRTASQETQYF
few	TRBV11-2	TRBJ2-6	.	TGTGCCAGCAGCATGCACCAAAGCTCTGGGGCCAACGTCCTGACTTTC	CASSMHQSSGANVLTF
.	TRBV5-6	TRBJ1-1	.	TGTGCCAGCAGCTTGAGAAGACAACATATGAACACTGAAGCTTTCTTT	CASSLRRQHMNTEAFF
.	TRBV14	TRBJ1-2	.	TGTGCCAGCAACCAAGAATTGGGCTACACCTTC	CASNQELGYTF
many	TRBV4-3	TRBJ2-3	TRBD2	TGCGCCAGCAGTCGGGGACCGGCGGGGGTAGATACGCAGTATTTT	CASSRGPAGVDTQYF
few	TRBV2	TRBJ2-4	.	TGTGCCAGCAGTGAAGCTTCTGAAGACAACATTCAGTACTTC	CASSEASEDNIQYF
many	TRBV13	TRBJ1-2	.	TGTGCCAGCAGCTTAGTCATGGCGGGCTACACCTTC	CASSLVMAGYTF
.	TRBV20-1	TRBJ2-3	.	TGCAGTGCTAGAGCCAACACAGATACGCAGTATTTT	CSARANTDTQYF
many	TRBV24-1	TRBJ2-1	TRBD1	TGTGCCACCTCCGATGGACAGGCAGTAAATGAGCAGTTCTTC	CATSDGQAVNEQFF
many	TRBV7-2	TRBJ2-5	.	TGTGCCAGCAGCACCATGGGCAGGGGCGCGGAGACCCAGTACTTC	CASSTMGRGAETQYF
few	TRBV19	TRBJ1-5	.	TGTGCCAGTACCGCGTCCGGGCAGGGCTCTAGCAATCAGCCCCAGCATTTT	CASTASGQGSSNQPQHF
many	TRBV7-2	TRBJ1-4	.	TGTGCCAGCAGCTTAAAGGGAGGTGAAAAACTGTTTTTT	CASSLKGGEKLFF
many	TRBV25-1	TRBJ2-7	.	TGTGCCAGCAGGTTTGGAGGGGCCTACGAGCAGTACTTC	CASRFGGAYEQYF
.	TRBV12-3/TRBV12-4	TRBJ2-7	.	TGTGCCAGCAGGGCTCCCGGGGGCGGGAACGAGCAGTACTTC	CASRAPGGGNEQYF
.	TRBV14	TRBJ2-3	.	TGTGCCAGCAGCCAAGGGGGCACGATTCGGGATACGCAGTATTTT	CASSQGGTIRDTQYF
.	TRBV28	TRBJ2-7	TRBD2	TGTGCCAGCAGTCTTATTACTAGCGGGGGGCTTTCTTTTTCCTACGAGCAGTACTTC	CASSLITSGGLSFSYEQYF
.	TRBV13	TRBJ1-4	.	TGTGCCAGCAGCCAGAGGGGAAGTAATAATGAAAAACTGTTTTTT	CASSQRGSNNEKLFF
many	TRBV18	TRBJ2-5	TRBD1	TGTGCCAGCTCACCAGGGACAGCAGGCGAGACCCAGTACTTC	CASSPGTAGETQYF
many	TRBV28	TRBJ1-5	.	TGTGCCAGCACCCATTTACGTCAGCCCCAGCATTTT	CASTHLRQPQHF
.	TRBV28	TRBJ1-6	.	TGTGCCAGCAGCAACGCCTGGGAGAGTTCACCCCTCCACTTT	CASSNAWESSPLHF
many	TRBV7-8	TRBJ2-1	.	TGTGCCAGCAGCCCCAGTGTGGGAGTTAATGAGCAGTTCTTC	CASSPSVGVNEQFF
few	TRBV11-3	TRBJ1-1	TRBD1	TGTGCCAGCAGCTTAGGGCGGACAGGGGGTCAGGCTGAAGCTTTCTTT	CASSLGRTGGQAEAFF
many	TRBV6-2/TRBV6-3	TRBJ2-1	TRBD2	TGTGCCAGCGAAAAGCGGGGATTGTACAATGAGCAGTTCTTC	CASEKRGLYNEQFF
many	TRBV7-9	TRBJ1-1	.	TGTGCCAGCAGCAGAACAGGTGAAGCTTTCTTT	CASSRTGEAFF
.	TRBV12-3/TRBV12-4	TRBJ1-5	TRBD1	TGTGCTAGCAGGGGGGACAGGGGGCATCAGCCCCAGCATTTT	CASRGDRGHQPQHF
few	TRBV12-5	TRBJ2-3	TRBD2	TGTGCTAGTGGCCGTCCTAGCGGGGGGTTCACAGATACGCAGTATTTT	CASGRPSGGFTDTQYF
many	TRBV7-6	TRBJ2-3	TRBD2	TGTGCCAGCAGGGGTAGGCTAGCGGGTGGATCGAATAGCACAGATACGCAGTATTTT	CASRGRLAGGSNSTDTQYF